The 26 T cell receptor beta chains below all came from one sample that was sequenced in a study of Graves' ophthalmopathy and Graves' hyperthyroidism. RNA transcripts yielded amplified TCR beta CDR3 regions. HTBI primers primed a first-round RT-PCR, and a second-round multiplex PCR followed. TCRdb fed the multiplex PCR reads into MiXCR, producing one record per CDR3 protein. Seen here are 350,000 to 400,000 distinct CDR3 sequences, around 17% observed once, and the top ten hold 1.6%. Input material: peripheral blood. These receptors originate from a woman under 30 with Graves' ophthalmopathy.

Ten or more counts support this clonotype. This rearrangement joins TRBV4-3 to TRBJ1-2; D not certain. Germline lookup yields CDR1 LGHNA and CDR2 YSLEER. V lost 0 bases to trimming and J lost 2 bases, with 10 bases between them. The CDR3 extends over 15 amino acids. The CDR3 reads CASSQDNEGNYGYTF. The DNA of the CDR3 is TGCGCCAGCAGCCAAGATAATGAGGGCAACTATGGCTACACCTTC.

The table lists this clonotype with many counts. The chain joins TRBV30 to TRBJ1-1; 7 nucleotides align to TRBD1. The CDR3 runs 13 residues. Looked up from germline, CDR1 is GTSNPN and CDR2 is SVGIG (reference sequence). With 1 base clipped from V and 1 base from J, the junction kept 0 bases outside the gene matches. This chain's CDR3 is CAWSGQGNTEAFF. DNA for the CDR3: TGTGCCTGGAGTGGACAGGGGAACACTGAAGCTTTCTTT.

The chain combines TRBV6-1 with TRBJ1-2; D gene ambiguous. The germline V gene encodes CDR1 MNHNS and CDR2 SASEGT. The CDR3 totals 12 residues. V was cut by 1 base and J by 8 bases, with 8 bases left in between. The CDR3 is CASSEVGFGYTF. The CDR3 DNA reads as TGTGCCAGCAGTGAAGTCGGGTTCGGCTACACCTTC.

Ten or more counts support this clonotype. The chain carries TRBV7-2 and TRBJ2-5; possible D gene TRBD1, 5 bases. CDR3 length: 15 residues. Germline-derived CDR1 and CDR2 are SGHTA and FQGNSA. V gave up 2 bases and J gave up 0 bases, with 10 bases separating them. CDR3 nucleotides: TGTGCCAGCAGCTTAAAACAGGAACACCAAGAGACCCAGTACTTC. The encoded protein is CASSLKQEHQETQYF.

This clonotype showed up many times. The V gene is TRBV20-1, the J gene TRBJ2-5, with 7 bases identical to TRBD1. V shed 4 bases, J shed 2 bases, and the junction held 4 bases outside the gene matches. Germline CDR1 DFQATT, CDR2 SNEGSKA (reference sequence). This CDR3 spans 13 amino acids. CDR3 sequence: CSAIPGQQETQYF. CDR3 sequence (DNA): TGCAGTGCTATACCGGGACAGCAAGAGACCCAGTACTTC.

At least ten counts were recorded for this clonotype. V and J are TRBV6-1 and TRBJ1-3, with D maybe TRBD1 (5 bases). This CDR3 contains 14 residues. V shed 5 bases and J shed 7 bases, with 15 bases lying between them. Germline CDR1 MNHNS, CDR2 SASEGT. CDR3 region: CASSTRDLANTIYF. CDR3 in DNA: TGTGCCAGCAGTACCAGGGATTTGGCGAACACCATATATTTT.

This clonotype showed up many times. The chain couples TRBV7-2 to TRBJ1-1; unclear D gene. V lost 4 bases to trimming and J lost 2 bases, with 8 bases between them. The CDR3 has 13 amino acids. CDR1 is SGHTA and CDR2 is FQGNSA in the germline V gene. The CDR3 region is CASSSVLNTEAFF. Written as DNA, the CDR3 is TGTGCCAGCAGCTCCGTTCTTAACACTGAAGCTTTCTTT.

In its sample, this clonotype was seen many times. The V gene is TRBV20-1, the J gene TRBJ2-7, with D possibly being TRBD1 (7 bases). V was shortened by 5 bases and J by 3 bases, with 11 bases between the two germline ends. Germline lookup yields CDR1 DFQATT and CDR2 SNEGSKA (reference sequence). The CDR3 extends over 12 amino acids. CDR3 DNA sequence: TGCAGTGCTCAGGGGGGCGGCTACGAGCAGTACTTC. It is translated as CSAQGGGYEQYF.

This clonotype was picked up many times. The chain has TRBV10-3 and TRBJ2-7; D possibly uses TRBD1 or TRBD2 (6 bases each). Germline CDR1 ENHRY, CDR2 SYGVKD. V shed 6 bases and J shed 2 bases, with 14 bases lying between them. The CDR3 runs 14 residues. The CDR3 DNA reads as TGTGCCATCAGGGCGGGACACTCTACCTACGAGCAGTACTTC. It codes for CAIRAGHSTYEQYF.

Ten or more counts support this clonotype. The chain recombines TRBV12-3 or TRBV12-4 with TRBJ1-2; TRBD1 is a possible D gene (6 bases). V was shortened by 2 bases and J by 4 bases, with 8 bases between the two germline ends. The CDR3 totals 13 residues. The CDR3 DNA is TGTGCCAGCAGTTTACAGGGGCCCTATGGCTACACCTTC. Translating gives CASSLQGPYGYTF.

This clonotype was seen repeatedly, ten times or more. This chain joins TRBV6-1 and TRBJ2-7; no reliable D call. There are 15 residues in the CDR3. Germline V gives CDR1 MNHNS, CDR2 SASEGT. Between the trimmed V and J ends, which lost 8 bases and 3 bases, there was a span of 20 bases. The CDR3 region is CASSATGTALYEQYF. The CDR3 DNA reads as TGTGCCAGCTCTGCCACCGGTACTGCACTCTACGAGCAGTACTTC.

This clonotype came up many times. CDR3 loop: CAWDMAYTGELFF. The CDR3 DNA is TGTGCCTGGGACATGGCTTACACCGGGGAGCTGTTTTTT. The V and J genes are TRBV30 and TRBJ2-2; D unclear. V lost 5 bases to trimming and J lost 3 bases, with 10 bases between them. Germline assignment: CDR1 GTSNPN and CDR2 SVGIG (reference sequence). The CDR3 contains 13 residues.

This clonotype was recorded many times. This chain uses TRBV18 with TRBJ2-7; D not resolved. CDR3 length equals 14 residues. The germline V gene encodes CDR1 KGHSH and CDR2 LQKENI. Trimming stripped 4 bases from V and 3 bases from J, with 13 bases between. CDR3 residues: CASSRVGGGYEQYF. The CDR3 DNA follows: TGTGCCAGCTCACGGGTAGGTGGTGGCTACGAGCAGTACTTC.

This clonotype showed up many times. The chain couples TRBV29-1 to TRBJ1-1; tentative D call: TRBD1 (5 bases). V was cut by 3 bases and J by 0 bases, with 11 bases left in between. The germline V gene has CDR1 SQVTM and CDR2 ANQGSEA. The CDR3 extends over 14 amino acids. For the CDR3, the DNA is TGCAGCGTTGATGGGGCCGTGGTGAACACTGAAGCTTTCTTT. It encodes CSVDGAVVNTEAFF.

The table lists this clonotype with many counts. The V gene is TRBV4-1, the J gene TRBJ2-5; a possible D gene is TRBD2 (5 bases). The CDR3 has 15 residues. With 0 bases removed from V and 5 bases from J, the gap between germline ends came to 13 bases. CDR1 MGHRA and CDR2 YSYEKL come from the germline V gene. CDR3 nucleotide sequence: TGCGCCAGCAGCCAAGATGCCTACGGGGAGGAGACCCAGTACTTC. It encodes CASSQDAYGEETQYF.

The table lists this clonotype with many counts. CDR3 loop: CAWSVRTGDNWSYNSPLHF. Here the CDR3 DNA reads TGTGCCTGGAGTGTACGAACGGGGGATAATTGGTCCTATAATTCACCCCTCCACTTT. The V and J genes are TRBV30 and TRBJ1-6; D may be TRBD1 (5 bases). The CDR3 has 19 residues. Germline V gene sequence: CDR1 GTSNPN, CDR2 SVGIG (reference sequence). Trimming pared 0 bases from V and 1 base from J, leaving 19 bases between. The complete variable domain, with remaining parts taken from reference TRBV30 and TRBJ1-6, reads SQTIHQWPATLVQPVGSPLSLECTVEGTSNPNLYWYRQAAGRGLQLLFYSVGIGQISSEVPQNLSASRPQDRQFILSSKKLLLSDSGFYLCAWSVRTGDNWSYNSPLHFGNGTRLTVT.

This clonotype was found many times. V and J are TRBV19 and TRBJ1-6; unclear D gene. This CDR3 comprises 14 residues. Germline loops: CDR1 LNHDA, CDR2 SQIVND (reference sequence). Between the trimmed V and J ends, which lost 10 bases and 9 bases, there was a span of 19 bases. The CDR3 loop reads CATSWLAGRSPLHF. CDR3 DNA sequence: TGTGCCACCTCGTGGTTAGCCGGGCGTTCACCCCTCCACTTT.

There are many counts of this clonotype. V gene TRBV28 combines with J gene TRBJ1-5; D unclear. The CDR3 runs to 15 residues. The V gene's germline CDR1 is MDHEN and CDR2 SYDVKM. With 5 bases removed from V and 0 bases from J, the gap between germline ends came to 11 bases. In DNA, the CDR3 is TGTGCCAGCAGTCCGCAGCGGTATAGCAATCAGCCCCAGCATTTT. Encoded protein: CASSPQRYSNQPQHF.

This clonotype was seen repeatedly, ten times or more. The CDR3 region has the DNA TGTGCCAGCAGTCCCCGACAGGGTGTGGGTCTGGGGGCCAACGTCCTGACTTTC. It translates to CASSPRQGVGLGANVLTF. The V and J genes are TRBV28 and TRBJ2-6; TRBD1 matches at 7 bases. Losses at the gene ends were 5 bases for V and 4 bases for J; bases not matched to a gene: 14. The CDR3 is made up of 18 amino acids. Germline V lookup: CDR1 MDHEN, CDR2 SYDVKM.

This clonotype was recorded at least ten times. The rearrangement joins TRBV6-2 or TRBV6-3 to TRBJ1-5, with D unresolved. There are 14 residues in the CDR3. CDR1 and CDR2 from the germline V gene are MNHEY and SVGEGT. Trimming took 2 bases from V and 3 from J, leaving 8 bases between them. CDR3 coding DNA: TGTGCCAGCAGTTACGGCAGGCACAATCAGCCCCAGCATTTT. Its protein product is CASSYGRHNQPQHF.

This clonotype showed up many times. The chain links TRBV10-1 to TRBJ2-5; possible D gene TRBD1, 6 bases. The CDR3 runs 12 residues. V lost 5 bases and J 4 bases, leaving 8 bases between the germline ends. CDR1 and CDR2 (germline): WNHNN, SYGVQD (reference sequence). CDR3 sequence (DNA): TGCGCCAGCAGTCAGGGGATAGAGACCCAGTACTTC. It encodes CASSQGIETQYF.

This clonotype was detected ten times or more. Mismatch with germline at one junction end may stem from a read error. The chain combines TRBV12-3 or TRBV12-4 with TRBJ1-3; no clear D gene. There are 14 residues in the CDR3. CDR3 DNA sequence: TGTGCCAGCAGTTTACGGGAAACCGGAAATACCATATATTTT. Amino acid sequence: CASSLRETGNTIYF.

The chain employs TRBV7-8 and TRBJ2-7; maybe TRBD2 (6 bases). Deletions cut 1 base from V and 2 bases from J, with 18 bases between. The CDR3 sequence is 17 residues long. The V gene's germline CDR1 is SGHVS and CDR2 FQNEAQ. The CDR3 DNA follows: TGTGCCAGCAGCTTAGTCGGCGCTAGCGTTTGGGCCTACGAGCAGTACTTC. Amino acid sequence: CASSLVGASVWAYEQYF.

This clonotype was found many times. The J gene is TRBJ1-5, the V gene TRBV27, with D perhaps matching TRBD1 (6 bases). Per germline, CDR1 MNHEY and CDR2 SMNVEV (reference sequence). V was clipped by 5 bases and J by 7 bases, with 12 bases between them. The CDR3 consists of 13 residues. In DNA, the CDR3 is TGTGCCAGCAGTACGAACAGGGAACAGCCCCAGCATTTT. Protein: CASSTNREQPQHF.

This clonotype appeared many times. This rearrangement joins TRBV6-1 to TRBJ2-7; 9 positions agree with TRBD1. The CDR3 loop spans 14 amino acids. Germline V lookup: CDR1 MNHNS, CDR2 SASEGT. Losses at the gene ends were 9 bases for V and 1 base for J; bases not matched to a gene: 7. The DNA for the CDR3 is TGTGCCAGTTACAGGGGGCTAGGGTCCTACGAGCAGTACTTC. Translating it yields CASYRGLGSYEQYF.

This clonotype showed up many times. This chain links TRBV28 with TRBJ2-6; a possible D gene is TRBD2 (6 bases). The CDR3 loop spans 18 amino acids. Germline CDR1 MDHEN, CDR2 SYDVKM. V lost 1 base and J 4 bases, leaving 17 bases between the germline ends. The CDR3 nucleotides read TGTGCCAGCAGTTTATTCGTATTTCGGGGGAGCGGGGCCAACGTCCTGACTTTC. Its protein is CASSLFVFRGSGANVLTF. The variable domain in full, with the rest retrieved from reference TRBV28 and TRBJ2-6, is DVKVTQSSRYLVKRTGEKVFLECVQDMDHENMFWYRQDPGLGLRLIYFSYDVKMKEKGDIPEGYSVSREKKERFSLILESASTNQTSMYLCASSLFVFRGSGANVLTFGAGSRLTVL.